The rows below give T cell receptor beta chains drawn from one sample of a study of blood T cell repertoires in COVID-19. Sequencing was performed with immunoSEQ multiplex PCR; in TCRdb, only in-frame clones are kept and a portion is missing. The sample includes about 150,000 clones, approximately 80% of them seen just once. The sequenced sample was peripheral blood. The receptors here all came from a man between 65 and 85 years old who had recovered from COVID-19. CDR3s include the opening cysteine and the closing phenylalanine or tryptophan. A D gene is named only where the DNA matches it firmly. Expanded clones get a size class; other rows say once, few or many, or leave the size out.

D: TRBD1; V: TRBV7-7; J: TRBJ2-5; size: -; DNA: TGTGCTAGCAGCTTAGCGAGGGGGACAGAAGAGACCCAGTACTTC; CDR3: CASSLARGTEETQYF
D: TRBD2; V: TRBV7-9; J: TRBJ2-3; size: -; DNA: TGTGCCAGCAGCTGGACTAGCGGGAGAGATACGCAGTATTTT; CDR3: CASSWTSGRDTQYF
D: TRBD2; V: TRBV6-5; J: TRBJ2-7; size: -; DNA: TGTGCCAGTGACCGGGGGACTAGCGGGTACGAGCAGTACTTC; CDR3: CASDRGTSGYEQYF
D: -; V: TRBV11-2; J: TRBJ2-3; size: -; DNA: TGTGCCAGCTCCGTAGGGGCCACAGATACGCAGTATTTT; CDR3: CASSVGATDTQYF
D: TRBD2; V: TRBV19; J: TRBJ2-3; size: -; DNA: TGTGCCAGTAGTCCTATCCTAGCGGGAGACGCAGATACGCAGTATTTT; CDR3: CASSPILAGDADTQYF
D: -; V: TRBV6-5; J: TRBJ2-7; size: -; DNA: TGTGCCAGTTTCCTATACGAGCAGTACTTC; CDR3: CASFLYEQYF
D: TRBD2; V: TRBV7-9; J: TRBJ2-3; size: -; DNA: TGTGCCAGCAGCCTCAGCGGGGGGCAAGATACGCAGTATTTT; CDR3: CASSLSGGQDTQYF
D: -; V: TRBV6-5; J: TRBJ2-7; size: once; DNA: TGTGCCAGCAGTTACTCTGACAGGAACTACGAGCAGTACTTC; CDR3: CASSYSDRNYEQYF
D: TRBD2; V: TRBV10-2; J: TRBJ2-1; size: -; DNA: TGCGCCAGCAGGGAATCAGGGCCTAGCGGGTACAATGAGCAGTTCTTC; CDR3: CASRESGPSGYNEQFF
D: TRBD2; V: TRBV3-1/TRBV3-2; J: TRBJ2-1; size: -; DNA: TGTGCCAGCAGCCACACAAAGGTATCGGGTAGCGGGAGCTCCTACAATGAGCAGTTCTTC; CDR3: CASSHTKVSGSGSSYNEQFF
D: -; V: TRBV4-3; J: TRBJ1-2; size: -; DNA: TGCGCCAGCAGCCAACTTACGACAGTACCCGATGGCTACACCTTC; CDR3: CASSQLTTVPDGYTF
D: TRBD2; V: TRBV7-2; J: TRBJ2-3; size: -; DNA: TGTGCCAGCAGCCCTAGACTAGCGGGAGGCACAGATACGCAGTATTTT; CDR3: CASSPRLAGGTDTQYF
D: TRBD2; V: TRBV7-2; J: TRBJ2-7; size: -; DNA: TGTGCCAGCAACTTCGCGGCGGGGGGATCCTACGAGCAGTACTTC; CDR3: CASNFAAGGSYEQYF
D: TRBD1; V: TRBV5-1; J: TRBJ2-1; size: -; DNA: TGCGCCAGCAGCTTTCTGGGACAGGGAAACGATGAGCAGTTCTTC; CDR3: CASSFLGQGNDEQFF
D: -; V: TRBV28; J: TRBJ1-2; size: -; DNA: TGTGCCAGCAGCCCCGGCGGGCTCGGCTACACCTTC; CDR3: CASSPGGLGYTF
D: -; V: TRBV7-2; J: TRBJ2-1; size: -; DNA: TGTGCCAGCAGCCAGGACTATGAGCAGTTCTTC; CDR3: CASSQDYEQFF
D: -; V: TRBV29-1; J: TRBJ2-5; size: -; DNA: TGCAGCGTTCAAAGGAGTGAGACCCAGTACTTC; CDR3: CSVQRSETQYF
D: -; V: TRBV4-3; J: TRBJ2-2; size: many; DNA: TGCGCCAGCAGCGTCGACCAGGGGTCGACCGGGGAGCTGTTTTTT; CDR3: CASSVDQGSTGELFF
D: TRBD1; V: TRBV7-3; J: TRBJ2-1; size: -; DNA: TGTGCCAGCAGCTTAATCGGGGGGACAGGGATCTGGACTGAGCAGTTCTTC; CDR3: CASSLIGGTGIWTEQFF
D: TRBD2; V: TRBV5-1; J: TRBJ2-7; size: -; DNA: TGCGCCAGCAGCCTCACTACTAGCGGCGGATACGAGCAGTACTTC; CDR3: CASSLTTSGGYEQYF
D: TRBD1; V: TRBV18; J: TRBJ2-7; size: -; DNA: TGTGCCAGCTCCTCAGGGACAGCAAAAACCTACGAGCAGTACTTC; CDR3: CASSSGTAKTYEQYF
D: TRBD1; V: TRBV5-8; J: TRBJ2-7; size: -; DNA: TGTGCCAGCAGCTTCAGAGGACAGGGAACCGGCGAGCAGTACTTC; CDR3: CASSFRGQGTGEQYF
D: TRBD2; V: TRBV6-5; J: TRBJ2-7; size: -; DNA: TGTGCCAGCAGGCCCGGGACTAGCGAGACCTACGAGCAGTACTTC; CDR3: CASRPGTSETYEQYF
D: -; V: TRBV28; J: TRBJ2-1; size: few; DNA: TGTGCCAGCAGTGCCGGGACAAGGTGGGACAATGAGCAGTTCTTC; CDR3: CASSAGTRWDNEQFF
D: -; V: TRBV7-9; J: TRBJ2-2; size: -; DNA: TGTGCCAGCAGCCCCTCGCTCCTGGGGCCCACCGGGGAGCTGTTTTTT; CDR3: CASSPSLLGPTGELFF
D: TRBD2; V: TRBV11-3; J: TRBJ2-1; size: -; DNA: TGTGCCAGCAGCTTAGGGTTGGCGGGGGGTTACAATGAGCAGTTCTTC; CDR3: CASSLGLAGGYNEQFF
D: -; V: TRBV3-1/TRBV3-2; J: TRBJ1-6; size: -; DNA: TGTGCCAGCAGCCAACGGCGGGGATATTCACCCCTCCACTTT; CDR3: CASSQRRGYSPLHF
D: TRBD1; V: TRBV20-1; J: TRBJ1-1; size: -; DNA: TGCAGAGGGACAGGGGGTACTGAAGCTTTCTTT; CDR3: CRGTGGTEAFF
D: TRBD1; V: TRBV6-5; J: TRBJ1-6; size: -; DNA: TGTGCCAGCAGTTCCACCGGGACAGGGGTATCACCCCTCCACTTT; CDR3: CASSSTGTGVSPLHF
D: -; V: TRBV5-1; J: TRBJ1-3; size: -; DNA: TGCGCCAGCAGCCCCCAGGTCAGCTCTGGAAACACCATATATTTT; CDR3: CASSPQVSSGNTIYF
D: TRBD1; V: TRBV29-1; J: TRBJ1-1; size: -; DNA: TGCAGCGTCGGCGGACAGGGCAACACTGAAGCTTTCTTT; CDR3: CSVGGQGNTEAFF
D: -; V: TRBV5-5; J: TRBJ1-2; size: -; DNA: TGTGCCAGCAGCTTTTCAGATAACTATGGCTACACCTTC; CDR3: CASSFSDNYGYTF
D: TRBD1; V: TRBV19; J: TRBJ1-5; size: -; DNA: TGTGCCAGTAGTATGGGCGGGACAGTATATCAGCCCCAGCATTTT; CDR3: CASSMGGTVYQPQHF
D: -; V: TRBV29-1; J: TRBJ2-1; size: -; DNA: TGCAGCGCCCTACCCGCTGCGGCCGGCGATGAGCAGTTCTTC; CDR3: CSALPAAAGDEQFF
D: -; V: TRBV10-1; J: TRBJ2-2; size: -; DNA: TGCGCCAGCAGTGAAAGCGTCACGGGTACCGGGGAGCTGTTTTTT; CDR3: CASSESVTGTGELFF
D: -; V: TRBV5-4; J: TRBJ2-7; size: -; DNA: TGTGCCAGCAGCCTCCCGGGACTTGACTCCTACGAGCAGTACTTC; CDR3: CASSLPGLDSYEQYF
D: -; V: TRBV19; J: TRBJ2-4; size: -; DNA: TGTGCCAGTAGTACCCAGGGGGGAGCCAAAAACATTCAGTACTTC; CDR3: CASSTQGGAKNIQYF
D: -; V: TRBV27; J: TRBJ1-5; size: few; DNA: TGTGCCAGCAGTTACGAGGCCAGCAATCAGCCCCAGCATTTT; CDR3: CASSYEASNQPQHF
D: -; V: TRBV12-5; J: TRBJ2-7; size: -; DNA: TGTGCTAGTGGTTTGCGGCCAGACTGGTACTACGAGCAGTACTTC; CDR3: CASGLRPDWYYEQYF
D: -; V: TRBV11-1; J: TRBJ1-6; size: few; DNA: TGTGCCAGCAGCCCTGGACCCGAGGGTTCACCCCTCCACTTT; CDR3: CASSPGPEGSPLHF
D: -; V: TRBV18; J: TRBJ1-1; size: -; DNA: TGTGCCAGCTCACTGACAGAGAACACTGAAGCTTTCTTT; CDR3: CASSLTENTEAFF
D: TRBD2; V: TRBV5-1; J: TRBJ2-1; size: -; DNA: TGCGCCAGCAGCCCCACAACTAGCGCAGATGAGCAGTTCTTC; CDR3: CASSPTTSADEQFF
D: -; V: TRBV7-9; J: TRBJ2-2; size: -; DNA: TGTGCCAGCAGCATAGCCCAGTCCTGGGGGGAGCTGTTTTTT; CDR3: CASSIAQSWGELFF
D: TRBD1; V: TRBV14; J: TRBJ1-4; size: -; DNA: TGTGCCAGCAGCCATCCCAGGGGGCTCGGTGAAAAACTGTTTTTT; CDR3: CASSHPRGLGEKLFF
D: TRBD1; V: TRBV19; J: TRBJ2-3; size: -; DNA: TGTGCCAGTAGTACCGGACAGGGGGGGGATACGCAGTATTTT; CDR3: CASSTGQGGDTQYF
D: -; V: TRBV7-2; J: TRBJ1-1; size: -; DNA: TGTGCCAGCAGCTCCTCCCCAGGGGCTGAAGCTTTCTTT; CDR3: CASSSSPGAEAFF
D: TRBD1; V: TRBV6-5; J: TRBJ1-1; size: -; DNA: TGTGCCAGCAGAGGGACAGGGGAAACTGAAGCTTTCTTT; CDR3: CASRGTGETEAFF
D: TRBD1; V: TRBV27; J: TRBJ2-1; size: -; DNA: TGTGCCAGCAATCCCGAAGGGGGCCGAGTCTACAATGAGCAGTTCTTC; CDR3: CASNPEGGRVYNEQFF